This T cell receptor beta chain is from a study of Tregs in tolerant kidney transplant recipients. Using immunoSEQ multiplex PCR, the repertoire was profiled, and TCRdb retains in-frame clones only, with some absent. The data show 4,000 to 5,500 clones, under 45% seen once. The V gene's germline CDR1 is MNHNS and CDR2 SASEGT. This CDR3 is 14 amino acids long. The germline V and J ends were trimmed by 5 bases and 8 bases, with 18 bases remaining between them. In regard to this clone: Its antigen is unidentified.

The TCR sequence derives from a human donor in good health. What was sequenced was CD8+ T cells from blood cultured with allogeneic cells. V and J are TRBV6-1 and TRBJ1-2, with D possibly being TRBD1 (5 bases). The CDR3 DNA follows: TGTGCCAGCAGTTTATCAGGGTCCCTAGGGGGCTACACCTTC. This translates into CASSLSGSLGGYTF.